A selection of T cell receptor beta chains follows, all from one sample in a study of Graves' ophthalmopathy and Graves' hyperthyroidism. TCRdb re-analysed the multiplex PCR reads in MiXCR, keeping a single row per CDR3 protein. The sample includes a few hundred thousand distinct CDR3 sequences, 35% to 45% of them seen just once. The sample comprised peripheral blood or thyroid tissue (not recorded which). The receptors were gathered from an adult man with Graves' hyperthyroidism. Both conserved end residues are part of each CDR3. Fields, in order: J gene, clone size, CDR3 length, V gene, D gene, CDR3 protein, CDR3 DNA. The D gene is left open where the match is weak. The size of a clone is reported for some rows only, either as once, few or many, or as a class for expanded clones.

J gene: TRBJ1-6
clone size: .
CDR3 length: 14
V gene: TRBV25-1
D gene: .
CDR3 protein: CASGDDNVDSPLHF
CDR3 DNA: TGTGCCAGCGGTGATGACAACGTAGATTCACCCCTCCACTTT

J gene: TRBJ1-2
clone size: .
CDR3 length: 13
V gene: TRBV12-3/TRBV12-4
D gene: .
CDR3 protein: CASSFSLNYGCTF
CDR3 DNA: TGTGCCAGCAGCTTCTCCCTTAACTATGGCTGCACCTTC

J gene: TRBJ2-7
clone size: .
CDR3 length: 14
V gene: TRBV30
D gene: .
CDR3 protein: CAWSVKGNSYEQYF
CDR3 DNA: TGTGCCTGGAGTGTAAAGGGGAACTCCTACGAGCAGTACTTC

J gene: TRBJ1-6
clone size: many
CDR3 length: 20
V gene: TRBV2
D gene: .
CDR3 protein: CASGSQGSGPRSSYNSPLHF
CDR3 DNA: TGTGCCAGCGGGTCGCAAGGGAGTGGACCGCGAAGCTCCTATAATTCACCCCTCCACTTT

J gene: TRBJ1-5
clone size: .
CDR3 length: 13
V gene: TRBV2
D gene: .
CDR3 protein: CASSEQLYQPQHF
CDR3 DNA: TGTGCCAGCAGTGAACAGCTGTATCAGCCCCAGCATTTT

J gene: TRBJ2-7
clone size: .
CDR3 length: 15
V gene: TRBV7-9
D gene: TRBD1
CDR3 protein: CASSFATGGSYEQYF
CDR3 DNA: TGTGCCAGCAGTTTCGCGACAGGGGGATCCTACGAGCAGTACTTC

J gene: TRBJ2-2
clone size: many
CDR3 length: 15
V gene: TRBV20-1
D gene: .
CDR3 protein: CSARDMRANTGELFF
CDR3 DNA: TGCAGTGCTAGAGACATGAGGGCCAACACCGGGGAGCTGTTTTTT

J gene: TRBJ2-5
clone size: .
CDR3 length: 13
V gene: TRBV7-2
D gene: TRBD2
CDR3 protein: CASSSQAGAPPIF
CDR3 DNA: TGTGCCAGCAGCTCGCAAGCGGGAGCCCCTCCGATCTTC

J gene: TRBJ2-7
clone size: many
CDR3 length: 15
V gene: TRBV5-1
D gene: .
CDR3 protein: CASSRDPARPYEQYF
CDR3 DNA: TGCGCCAGCAGTCGAGACCCGGCCAGGCCCTACGAGCAGTACTTC

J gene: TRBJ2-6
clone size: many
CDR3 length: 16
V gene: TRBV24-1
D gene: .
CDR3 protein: CATSDPPKSGANVLTF
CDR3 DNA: TGTGCCACCAGTGACCCGCCTAAATCTGGGGCCAACGTCCTGACTTTC

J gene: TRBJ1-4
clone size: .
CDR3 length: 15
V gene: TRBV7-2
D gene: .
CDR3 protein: CASSLQEPTNEKLFF
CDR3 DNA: TGTGCCAGCAGCTTACAGGAGCCAACTAATGAAAAACTGTTTTTT

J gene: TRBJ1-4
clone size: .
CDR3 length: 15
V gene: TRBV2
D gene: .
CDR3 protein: CASTVDISTNEKLFF
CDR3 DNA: TGTGCCAGCACCGTGGACATTTCAACTAATGAAAAACTGTTTTTT

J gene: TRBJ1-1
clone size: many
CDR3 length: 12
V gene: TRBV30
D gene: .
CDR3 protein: CACSVGYTEAFF
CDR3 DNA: TGTGCCTGTTCTGTGGGCTACACTGAAGCTTTCTTT

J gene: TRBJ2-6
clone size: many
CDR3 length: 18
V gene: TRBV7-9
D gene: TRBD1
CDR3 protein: CASSPRTGRSSGANVLTF
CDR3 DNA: TGTGCCAGCAGCCCGAGGACAGGGAGGTCCTCTGGGGCCAACGTCCTGACTTTC

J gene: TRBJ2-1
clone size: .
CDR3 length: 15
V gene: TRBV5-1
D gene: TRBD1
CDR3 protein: CASSFGTGANNEQFF
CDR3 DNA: TGCGCCAGCAGCTTCGGGACAGGGGCGAACAATGAGCAGTTCTTC

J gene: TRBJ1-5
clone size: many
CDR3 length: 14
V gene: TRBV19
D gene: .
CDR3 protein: CASSDGYSNQPQHF
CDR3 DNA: TGTGCCAGTAGTGACGGTTATAGCAATCAGCCCCAGCATTTT

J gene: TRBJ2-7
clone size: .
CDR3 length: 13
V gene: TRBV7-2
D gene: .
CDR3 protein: CAGSLGGLNEQYF
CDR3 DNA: TGTGCCGGCAGCTTAGGGGGGTTGAACGAGCAGTACTTC